One sample yielded the 11 T cell receptor beta chains listed below, sequenced in a study of radiotherapy plus CTLA-4 blockade in lung cancer. Produced via immunoSEQ multiplex PCR; TCRdb's table is partial and in-frame only. Of tens of thousands of clones detected, around four fifths appear once; the ten largest clones hold about 4%. This specimen consisted of peripheral blood, obtained from a patient treated with radiotherapy plus ipilimumab. All receptors come from a human donor with non-small cell lung cancer who had a partial response to radiotherapy plus ipilimumab.

This chain links TRBV19 with TRBJ2-1; TRBD1 matches at 11 bases. The V gene's germline CDR1 is LNHDA and CDR2 SQIVND (reference sequence). This CDR3 has 16 residues. Losses at the gene ends were 5 bases for V and 5 bases for J; bases not matched to a gene: 8. The CDR3 region is CASSALGTGGNNEQFF. The CDR3 DNA reads TGTGCCAGTAGTGCCCTAGGGACAGGGGGGAACAATGAGCAGTTCTTC.

The chain couples TRBV6-1 to TRBJ2-7; D may be TRBD2 (7 bases). In germline, CDR1 is MNHNS, CDR2 SASEGT. CDR3 length: 15 amino acids. Trimming stripped 2 bases from V and 6 bases from J, with 17 bases between. In DNA form, the CDR3 reads TGTGCCAGCAGTGAACGGGGGCGGGGGAGGGGCGAGCAGTACTTC. This gives the protein CASSERGRGRGEQYF.

The chain employs TRBV13 and TRBJ1-2; perhaps TRBD1 as D (5 bases). CDR1 is PRHDT, CDR2 FYEKMQ, per germline (reference sequence). V dropped 4 bases and J dropped 8 bases, with 14 bases sitting between them. This CDR3 has 13 amino acids. The CDR3 spells CASSSTVLGGYTF. CDR3 nucleotide sequence: TGTGCCAGCAGCTCGACAGTCTTGGGGGGCTACACCTTC.

This clone was detected only a few times. In DNA form, the CDR3 reads TGTGCCAGCAGCTTGGCAGCGGGGCGAAAGACCCAGTACTTC. This encodes CASSLAAGRKTQYF. The chain uses TRBV5-6 and TRBJ2-5; 7 bases match TRBD2. The V gene's germline CDR1 is SGHDT and CDR2 YYEEEE. Trimming took 0 bases from V and 6 from J; bases not matched to a gene: 5. The CDR3 runs 14 residues.

The chain uses TRBV9 and TRBJ2-3; D is unresolved. This CDR3 has 14 amino acids. Deletions cut 3 bases from V and 3 bases from J, with 11 bases between. CDR1 and CDR2 (germline): SGDLS, YYNGEE. Written as DNA, the CDR3 is TGTGCCAGCAGCGCACTATCTGGGACAGATACGCAGTATTTT. Protein sequence: CASSALSGTDTQYF.

This clone was detected only a few times. The V call is TRBV2, the J call TRBJ2-3; 8 nucleotides match TRBD2. CDR3 length: 17 residues. Trimming removed 0 bases from V and 5 bases from J; junction bases left unmatched: 10. Germline-derived CDR1 and CDR2 are SNHLY and FYNNEI. For the CDR3, the DNA is TGTGCCAGCAGTGAAGCGCTTCATCGGGGGGGAGGAGATACGCAGTATTTT. The encoded protein is CASSEALHRGGGDTQYF.

This clone was detected a few times. The rearrangement uses TRBV7-9 and TRBJ1-6; unclear D gene. CDR1 is SEHNR and CDR2 is FQNEAQ in the germline V gene (reference sequence). This CDR3 contains 14 residues. The V and J ends lost 5 bases and 4 bases respectively, with 9 bases between them. The CDR3 protein is CASSRREYNSPLHF. The CDR3 nucleotides read TGTGCCAGCAGCCGCCGGGAGTATAATTCACCCCTCCACTTT. The full variable domain, completed using reference TRBV7-9 and TRBJ1-6, is DTGVSQNPRHKITKRGQNVTFRCDPISEHNRLYWYRQTLGQGPEFLTYFQNEAQLEKSRLLSDRFSAERPKGSFSTLEIQRTEQGDSAMYLCASSRREYNSPLHFGNGTRLTVT.

The chain joins TRBV28 to TRBJ2-1, with TRBD1 identical over 7 bases. Trimming at V came to 2 bases and at J to 2 bases, leaving 6 bases not matched to a gene. The CDR3 sequence is 16 residues long. The germline CDR1 and CDR2 sequences are MDHEN and SYDVKM. CDR3 amino acids: CASSLTGVRTYNEQFF. The CDR3 DNA follows: TGTGCCAGCAGTTTAACAGGGGTTAGGACCTACAATGAGCAGTTCTTC.

The chain couples TRBV5-7 to TRBJ2-2; D is uncertain. TRBV5-7 carries the ORF label, with uncertain function. CDR3 size: 14 residues. V lost 1 base, J lost 6 bases, and 10 bases lay in between. CDR3 in amino acids: CASSLQVGAGELFF. DNA of the CDR3: TGTGCCAGCAGCTTGCAGGTAGGCGCCGGGGAGCTGTTTTTT.

The V call is TRBV5-4, the J call TRBJ2-6, with D unclear. Germline CDR1 reads SGHNT; CDR2 reads YYREEE (reference sequence). The CDR3 extends over 15 amino acids. V lost 2 bases, J lost 0 bases, and 6 bases lay in between. CDR3 coding DNA: TGTGCCAGCAGCTTTCCCATCTCTGGGGCCAACGTCCTGACTTTC. Translating it yields CASSFPISGANVLTF.

The chain combines TRBV9 with TRBJ2-2, with 11 bases identical to TRBD2. The CDR3 is 16 residues long. Germline CDR1 and CDR2: SGDLS and YYNGEE. Germline trimming cut 5 bases from V and 2 bases from J; bases unmatched to any gene: 5. CDR3 amino acids: CASSTTSGDNTGELFF. The CDR3 nucleotides are TGTGCCAGCAGTACGACTAGCGGGGACAACACCGGGGAGCTGTTTTTT.